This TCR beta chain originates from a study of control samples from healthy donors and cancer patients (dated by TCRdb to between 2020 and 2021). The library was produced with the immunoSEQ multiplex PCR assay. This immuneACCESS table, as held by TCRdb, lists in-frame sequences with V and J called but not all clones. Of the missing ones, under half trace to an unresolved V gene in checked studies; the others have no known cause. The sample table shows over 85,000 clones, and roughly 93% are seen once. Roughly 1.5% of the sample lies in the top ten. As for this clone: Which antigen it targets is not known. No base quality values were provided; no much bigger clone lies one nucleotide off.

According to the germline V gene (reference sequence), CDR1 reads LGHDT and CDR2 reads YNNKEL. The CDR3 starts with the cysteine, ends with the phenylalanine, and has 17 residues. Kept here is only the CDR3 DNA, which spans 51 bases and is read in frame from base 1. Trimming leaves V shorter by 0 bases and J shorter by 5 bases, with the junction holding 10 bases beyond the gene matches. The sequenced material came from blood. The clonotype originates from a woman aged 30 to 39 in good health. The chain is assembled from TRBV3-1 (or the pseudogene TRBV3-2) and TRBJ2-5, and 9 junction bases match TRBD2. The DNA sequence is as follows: TGTGCCAGCAGCCAAGATACAGCGGGGGGCATGGGGGAGACCCAGTACTTC. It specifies CASSQDTAGGMGETQYF.